The 19 T cell receptor beta chains below all came from one sample that was sequenced in a study of post-analysis software for immune sequencing data. Whole-study findings and limits: Comparison of patients with controls showed about 5 TRBV segments more frequent in patients, TRBV5-6, TRBV5-1 and TRBV20-1 among them.

Prepared TCR beta cDNA libraries contained unique molecular identifiers. Each CDR3 protein is one row after TCRdb ran MiXCR on the PCR reads. Of approximately 360,000 distinct CDR3 sequences in the sample, around 33% were seen once. Which antigens these TCRs recognize remains unknown. Source material: blood. Every receptor here comes from a girl between 5 and 17 years old with multiple sclerosis.

For this clonotype: A junction end diverges from the germline sequence, so it may reflect a read error. The CDR3 spells CTSSQVGALTDTQYF. The DNA for the CDR3 is TGCACCAGCAGCCAAGTGGGGGCACTTACAGATACGCAGTATTTT. V gene TRBV4-1 combines with J gene TRBJ2-3; D is possibly TRBD1 (6 bases). Germline assignment: CDR1 MGHRA and CDR2 YSYEKL. The CDR3 is 15 residues long.

This clonotype was counted only a few times. A junction boundary mismatches the germline segment, possibly from a read error. V is TRBV7-9 and J is TRBJ2-6; possible D gene TRBD1, 5 bases. CDR1 is SEHNR, CDR2 FQNEAQ, per germline (reference sequence). This CDR3 has 18 residues. The DNA for the CDR3 is TGTGCCAGCAGCTTAGCGGCAGGTACCCACTCTGGGGCCAACGTCCGGACTTTC. This translates into CASSLAAGTHSGANVRTF.

This clonotype showed up just a few times. The V and J genes are TRBV27 and TRBJ2-2, with D uncertain. CDR3 length: 15 residues. The germline V gene has CDR1 MNHEY and CDR2 SMNVEV (reference sequence). The V and J ends lost 7 bases and 6 bases respectively, with 18 bases between them. The CDR3 protein is CASTKTPFYSGELFF. The CDR3 DNA follows: TGTGCCAGCACCAAAACCCCTTTCTACTCCGGGGAGCTGTTTTTT.

V gene TRBV6-6 combines with J gene TRBJ2-1; 10 nucleotides match TRBD1. Germline V gene sequence: CDR1 MNHNY, CDR2 SVGAGI (reference sequence). The CDR3 totals 15 residues. J was trimmed by 5 bases and V by 4 bases; bases with no gene match: 5. CDR3 sequence: CASSSPGQGNNEQFF. Here the CDR3 DNA reads TGTGCCAGCAGTTCTCCGGGACAGGGGAACAATGAGCAGTTCTTC.

The sample holds a few counts of this clonotype. The V call is TRBV7-2, the J call TRBJ1-2; 7 bases match TRBD1. Per the germline V gene, CDR1 is SGHTA and CDR2 is FQGNSA. The CDR3 sequence is 12 residues long. V lost 5 bases and J lost 4; bases outside the gene matches: 1. The DNA of the CDR3 is TGTGCCAGCAGCCGACAGGGCTATGGCTACACCTTC. Translation gives CASSRQGYGYTF.

The rearrangement joins TRBV6-5 to TRBJ2-5; tentatively, D is TRBD2 (6 bases). CDR1 and CDR2 from the germline V gene are MNHEY and SVGAGI. The V and J ends lost 4 bases and 9 bases respectively, with 21 bases between them. The CDR3 extends over 15 amino acids. CDR3 nucleotides: TGTGCCAGCAGTTTAGGAGGGTCCGGGCCCAGGGCCCAGTACTTC. Its protein is CASSLGGSGPRAQYF.

This clonotype appeared a few times. The chain links TRBV7-3 to TRBJ1-1, with 9 nucleotides matching TRBD1. The CDR3 runs to 17 residues. Germline CDR1 and CDR2: SGHTA and FQGTGA. The V gene end was trimmed by 5 bases and the J gene end by 1 base; junction bases not matched to a gene: 11. The CDR3 coding sequence is TGTGCCAGCAGCCGACAGGGGGGGTTTGGAAGGAACACTGAAGCTTTCTTT. Encoded protein: CASSRQGGFGRNTEAFF.

This sequence joins TRBV28 and TRBJ2-1; the D call may be TRBD1 or TRBD2 (5 bases each). Trimming removed 5 bases at V and 12 bases at J, with 29 bases between. The CDR3 is 17 residues long. CDR1 MDHEN and CDR2 SYDVKM come from the germline V gene. The DNA for the CDR3 is TGTGCCAGCAGTGTCCCGGACTTCACCAGTGATAGGGGTCGGCAGTTCTTC. Its protein product is CASSVPDFTSDRGRQFF.

This clonotype occurred once. This chain uses TRBV7-3 with TRBJ2-1; maybe TRBD2 (7 bases). V gave up 5 bases and J gave up 10 bases, with 18 bases separating them. The CDR3 sequence is 14 residues long. Looked up from germline, CDR1 is SGHTA and CDR2 is FQGTGA. The CDR3 DNA is TGTGCCAGCAGCGTAGAAGGGGGGGCCCTCGAGCAGTTCTTC. Protein product: CASSVEGGALEQFF.

As concerns this clonotype: An end of the junction differs from the germline gene, which may be a read error. The chain combines TRBV4-1 with TRBJ1-2; D is undetermined. Germline V gene sequence: CDR1 MGHRA, CDR2 YSYEKL. The CDR3 has 14 residues. CDR3 nucleotide sequence: TGCGCCAGCAGCCAAGAAGGATTGCTATATGGTTACACCTTC. Its translation is CASSQEGLLYGYTF.

The rearrangement joins TRBV6-1 to TRBJ1-2; D unclear. Germline lookup yields CDR1 MNHNS and CDR2 SASEGT. The CDR3 runs to 13 residues. V was pared by 7 bases and J by 5 bases, with 14 bases between. The CDR3 sequence: CASNDPVGYGYTF. CDR3 in DNA: TGTGCCAGCAATGACCCTGTAGGTTATGGCTACACCTTC.

CDR3 DNA sequence: TGCGCCAGCAGCCTCAGGGGGCGAGTTGAAAAACTGTTTTTT. Translation: CASSLRGRVEKLFF. This rearrangement joins TRBV5-1 to TRBJ1-4; TRBD1 aligns across 8 bases. V dropped 4 bases and J dropped 7; count of bases not matched to a gene: 6. Germline V gene lookup returns CDR1 SGHRS and CDR2 YFSETQ. This CDR3 region has 14 residues.

There are a few counts of this clonotype. The rearrangement links TRBV20-1 to TRBJ2-2, with a weak D call TRBD2 (5 bases). The CDR3 is made up of 13 amino acids. V lost 5 bases to trimming and J lost 3 bases, with 10 bases between them. Germline V gene data show CDR1 as DFQATT and CDR2 as SNEGSKA (reference sequence). CDR3 coding DNA: TGCAGTGCTCTCCGGGGTTACACCGGGGAGCTGTTTTTT. It is translated as CSALRGYTGELFF.

Only a few counts were recorded for this clonotype. This chain uses TRBV18 with TRBJ1-5; possible D gene TRBD1, 5 bases. Trimming removed 3 bases from V and 0 bases from J, with 18 bases in between. The CDR3 totals 18 residues. Per the germline V gene, CDR1 is KGHSH and CDR2 is LQKENI. CDR3 sequence (DNA): TGTGCCAGCTCACCGGGTATTGGAGGGGCTGATAGCAATCAGCCCCAGCATTTT. This gives the protein CASSPGIGGADSNQPQHF.

The J gene is TRBJ2-1, the V gene TRBV7-2; no clear D gene. Germline-derived CDR1 and CDR2 are SGHTA and FQGNSA. The CDR3 runs to 17 residues. V dropped 0 bases and J dropped 3 bases, with 15 bases sitting between them. In DNA, the CDR3 is TGTGCCAGCAGCTTAGCGATGGGAAGCGCCTTCTACAATGAGCAGTTCTTC. It specifies CASSLAMGSAFYNEQFF.

The CDR3 DNA follows: TGTGCCAGCAGTTCCTACGCGGGGGACACAGATACGCAGTATTTT. Amino acid sequence: CASSSYAGDTDTQYF. J is TRBJ2-3 and V is TRBV27, with TRBD2 matching over 7 bases. V lost 4 bases and J lost 2; bases outside the gene matches: 6. Per the germline V gene, CDR1 is MNHEY and CDR2 is SMNVEV (reference sequence). This CDR3 contains 15 residues.

Worth noting for this clonotype: Sequence at one end of the junction differs from germline and may be a read error. The chain combines TRBV5-6 with TRBJ1-1; D is undetermined. The germline V gene encodes CDR1 SGHDT and CDR2 YYEEEE. This CDR3 spans 15 amino acids. The CDR3 nucleotides read TGTGCCAGCAGCTTGTTAGCCCCCCGGAACCCTGAAGCTTTCTTT. This sequence encodes CASSLLAPRNPEAFF. Together with reference TRBV5-6 and TRBJ1-1, the CDR3 gives the full variable domain: DAGVTQSPTHLIKTRGQQVTLRCSPKSGHDTVSWYQQALGQGPQFIFQYYEEEERQRGNFPDRFSGHQFPNYSSELNVNALLLGDSALYLCASSLLAPRNPEAFFGQGTRLTVV.

As regards this clonotype: A much larger clone is a single base away; this may be a read error. V gene TRBV7-2 combines with J gene TRBJ2-5; D is ambiguous. The germline gives CDR1 SGHTA, CDR2 FQGNSA. CDR3 size: 11 residues. The CDR3 loop reads CVSRYQETQYF. The CDR3 DNA is TGTGTCAGCAGGTACCAAGAGACCCAGTACTTC.

The V gene is TRBV3-1, the J gene TRBJ2-1; 10 bases map to TRBD2. Germline V gene sequence: CDR1 LGHDT, CDR2 YNNKEL (reference sequence). The CDR3 is made up of 15 amino acids. The junction had 3 bases not matched to a gene; V was cut back by 5 bases and J by 2 bases. The CDR3 loop is CASSYLAGAYNEQFF. The CDR3 DNA is TGTGCCAGCAGCTACCTAGCGGGGGCCTACAATGAGCAGTTCTTC.